The 32 T cell receptor beta chains below were found in one sample sequenced in a study of T cell repertoires in cytomegalovirus infection. TCRdb re-analysed the reads in MiXCR, keeping a single row per CDR3 protein. The sample records fewer than 130,000 distinct CDR3 sequences, roughly 39% being singletons. No antigen has been identified for these receptors. The specimen comprised CD8+ T cells from cultured PBMCs, sampled from culture after CMV antigen stimulation. The receptors derive from a human donor in good health (CMV status not recorded). Some clones in this sample may be carry-over from other donors' samples.

The gene calls are TRBV12-3 or TRBV12-4 and TRBJ2-2; 12 nucleotides match TRBD2. The CDR3 loop spans 17 amino acids. J was trimmed by 7 bases and V by 7 bases; bases with no gene match: 13. The CDR3 sequence is CASTMTSGGPQGGELFF. The CDR3 DNA sequence: TGTGCCAGCACTATGACTAGCGGGGGCCCCCAGGGCGGGGAGCTGTTTTTT.

The V and J genes are TRBV2 and TRBJ2-7, with 13 nucleotides matching TRBD2. V lost 7 bases, J lost 4 bases, and 7 bases stayed unmatched. The CDR3 totals 15 residues. Germline CDR1 and CDR2: SNHLY and FYNNEI. In nucleotides, the CDR3 is TGTGCCAGCAACCCACTAGCGGGGGGGCCTTACGAGCAGTACTTC. Translated: CASNPLAGGPYEQYF.

V and J are TRBV12-3 or TRBV12-4 and TRBJ1-5; TRBD1 matches at 8 bases. CDR3 length: 14 amino acids. The ends lost 6 bases at V and 4 bases at J; junction bases unmatched: 5. The CDR3 sequence: CASSPTGENQPQHF. The CDR3 DNA follows: TGTGCCAGCAGCCCGACAGGGGAAAATCAGCCCCAGCATTTT.

The chain has TRBV5-5 and TRBJ1-1, with D hard to call. There are 14 residues in the CDR3. V lost 0 bases and J 1 base, leaving 7 bases between the germline ends. CDR1 and CDR2 from the germline V gene are SGHKS and YYEKEE (reference sequence). The CDR3 bases are TGTGCCAGCAGCTTGGTTCACAAGAACACTGAAGCTTTCTTT. Translation: CASSLVHKNTEAFF. The variable domain in full, completed from reference TRBV5-5 and TRBJ1-1, reads DAGVTQSPTHLIKTRGQQVTLRCSPISGHKSVSWYQQVLGQGPQFIFQYYEKEERGRGNFPDRFSARQFPNYSSELNVNALLLGDSALYLCASSLVHKNTEAFFGQGTRLTVV.

With respect to this clonotype: One end of the junction varies from germline; a read error may be responsible. V and J are TRBV12-3 or TRBV12-4 and TRBJ1-2, with D perhaps TRBD1 (5 bases). The CDR3 covers 14 residues. The CDR3 region is CASSLGFGGYGHTF. The CDR3 nucleotides read TGTGCCAGCAGTTTAGGGTTCGGGGGATATGGCCACACCTTC.

This clonotype was recorded many times. The V call is TRBV7-2, the J call TRBJ2-3; 7 nucleotides match TRBD1. The germline gives CDR1 SGHTA, CDR2 FQGNSA. This CDR3 region has 15 residues. Germline trimming cut 5 bases from V and 2 bases from J; bases unmatched to any gene: 7. CDR3 amino acids: CASSIGTVFTDTQYF. The CDR3 DNA reads TGTGCCAGCAGCATCGGGACAGTTTTCACAGATACGCAGTATTTT.

Many counts were recorded for this clonotype. This sequence joins TRBV2 and TRBJ1-2; possibly TRBD1 for D (6 bases). Germline V gives CDR1 SNHLY, CDR2 FYNNEI. V shed 1 base and J shed 4 bases, with 10 bases lying between them. The length of the CDR3 is 14 residues. DNA for the CDR3: TGTGCCAGCAGTGAAGAGGGGGACATCTATGGCTACACCTTC. Protein: CASSEEGDIYGYTF. The variable domain in full, completed from reference TRBV2 and TRBJ1-2, reads EPEVTQTPSHQVTQMGQEVILRCVPISNHLYFYWYRQILGQKVEFLVSFYNNEISEKSEIFDDQFSVERPDGSNFTLKIRSTKLEDSAMYFCASSEEGDIYGYTFGSGTRLTVV.

V is TRBV6-8 and J is TRBJ1-1, with 7 bases fitting TRBD1. CDR3 length equals 16 residues. V gave up 1 base and J gave up 3 bases; unmatched junction bases: 8. CDR1 and CDR2 from the germline V gene are MNHGY and SAAAGT. CDR3 in DNA: TGTGCCAGCAGTTACTTGGGAGGGACAGACCACACTGAAGCTTTCTTT. Amino acids: CASSYLGGTDHTEAFF.

This clonotype was recorded a few times. The chain combines TRBV2 with TRBJ2-7, with D maybe TRBD1 (7 bases). Deletions cut 6 bases from V and 2 bases from J, with 11 bases between. This CDR3 has 13 residues. Germline loops: CDR1 SNHLY, CDR2 FYNNEI. In nucleotides, the CDR3 is TGTGCCAGCAGGGAGGGGGCCCCCTACGAGCAGTACTTC. It translates to CASREGAPYEQYF.

The chain employs TRBV6-5 and TRBJ2-1; TRBD1 agrees at 10 bases. Looked up from germline, CDR1 is MNHEY and CDR2 is SVGAGI. The CDR3 sequence is 15 residues long. The J segment lost 5 bases and the V segment lost 4 bases, leaving 5 bases of the junction unmatched. CDR3 sequence reads: CASSSGQGVHNEQFF. CDR3 bases: TGTGCCAGCAGTTCCGGACAGGGGGTTCACAATGAGCAGTTCTTC.

The CDR3 loop reads CASSFGDDTQYF. The CDR3 DNA reads as TGTGCCAGCAGTTTCGGGGATGATACGCAGTATTTT. The gene calls are TRBV12-3 or TRBV12-4 and TRBJ2-3; D possibly corresponds to TRBD2 (5 bases). This CDR3 is 12 amino acids long. Between the trimmed V and J ends, which lost 3 bases and 6 bases, there was a span of 7 bases.

The chain recombines TRBV28 with TRBJ2-5; a possible D gene is TRBD2 (6 bases). The germline V gene encodes CDR1 MDHEN and CDR2 SYDVKM. The CDR3 spans 14 residues. Trimming took off 3 bases at V and 3 bases at J, with 11 bases between the two ends. CDR3 bases: TGTGCCAGCAGTTTGGGCGGGGCAGAAGAGACCCAGTACTTC. Translating gives CASSLGGAEETQYF. Combining the CDR3 with reference TRBV28 and TRBJ2-5 gives the whole variable domain DVKVTQSSRYLVKRTGEKVFLECVQDMDHENMFWYRQDPGLGLRLIYFSYDVKMKEKGDIPEGYSVSREKKERFSLILESASTNQTSMYLCASSLGGAEETQYFGPGTRLLVL.

The chain links TRBV7-9 to TRBJ2-5; D is ambiguous. Germline V gene data show CDR1 as SEHNR and CDR2 as FQNEAQ (reference sequence). The V gene lost 5 bases and the J gene lost 1 base, with 11 bases spanning the gap. The CDR3 contains 14 residues. The CDR3 reads CASSPVGFQETQYF. In nucleotides, the CDR3 is TGTGCCAGCAGCCCAGTGGGCTTCCAAGAGACCCAGTACTTC.

J is TRBJ1-1 and V is TRBV12-3 or TRBV12-4; D remains ambiguous. V gave up 0 bases and J gave up 6 bases, with 11 bases separating them. The CDR3 consists of 14 residues. The CDR3 loop reads CASSLALSLPEAFF. The CDR3, as DNA: TGTGCCAGCAGTTTAGCGCTATCTCTCCCTGAAGCTTTCTTT.

This clonotype appeared many times. In nucleotides, the CDR3 is TGTGCCAGCAGGGACCGGGACAGGGCCTACGAGCAGTACTTC. It specifies CASRDRDRAYEQYF. This rearrangement joins TRBV12-3 or TRBV12-4 to TRBJ2-7; the match to TRBD1 covers 9 bases. The CDR3 length is 14 residues. J was trimmed by 2 bases and V by 6 bases; bases with no gene match: 5.

The chain recombines TRBV28 with TRBJ2-7; D is undetermined. Germline loops: CDR1 MDHEN, CDR2 SYDVKM. V lost 1 base to trimming and J lost 4 bases, with 11 bases between them. This CDR3 region has 14 residues. CDR3 sequence: CASSLSVALYEQYF. In DNA form, the CDR3 reads TGTGCCAGCAGTTTATCGGTAGCCCTTTACGAGCAGTACTTC.

This clonotype has at least ten counts. The chain couples TRBV11-3 to TRBJ2-2, with 12 bases lining up with TRBD2. This CDR3 has 17 residues. Germline CDR1 is SGHNT and CDR2 is YENEEA. V gave up 3 bases and J gave up 8 bases; unmatched junction bases: 10. In DNA form, the CDR3 reads TGTGCCAGCAGCTTGTCTAGCGGGGGGGCCACACCAGGGGAGCTGTTTTTT. It encodes CASSLSSGGATPGELFF.

This chain uses TRBV7-8 with TRBJ2-7, with a tentative D call TRBD2 (7 bases). Germline CDR1 and CDR2: SGHVS and FQNEAQ. This CDR3 is 15 amino acids long. The V end was cut by 1 base, the J end by 0 bases, with 10 bases between. CDR3: CASSLVGGASYEQYF. In nucleotides, the CDR3 is TGTGCCAGCAGCTTAGTGGGGGGGGCCTCCTACGAGCAGTACTTC.

This clonotype was seen just once. The rearrangement links TRBV11-2 to TRBJ2-4; D perhaps matches TRBD2 (6 bases). V lost 3 bases and J 0 bases, leaving 12 bases between the germline ends. The germline V gene encodes CDR1 SGHAT and CDR2 FQNNGV. The CDR3 is 16 residues long. CDR3 amino acids: CASSFEGGLAKNIQYF. The CDR3 coding sequence is TGTGCCAGCAGCTTTGAGGGAGGCCTAGCCAAAAACATTCAGTACTTC. Full variable domain (outside the CDR3, taken from reference TRBV11-2 and TRBJ2-4): EAGVAQSPRYKIIEKRQSVAFWCNPISGHATLYWYQQILGQGPKLLIQFQNNGVVDDSQLPKDRFSAERLKGVDSTLKIQPAKLEDSAVYLCASSFEGGLAKNIQYFGAGTRLSVL.

The chain uses TRBV19 and TRBJ2-1; D remains ambiguous. Deletions cut 5 bases from V and 4 bases from J, with 6 bases between. The length of the CDR3 is 12 residues. Germline V gene data show CDR1 as LNHDA and CDR2 as SQIVND (reference sequence). The CDR3 region is CASSDGYNEQFF. CDR3 DNA: TGTGCCAGTAGTGACGGGTACAATGAGCAGTTCTTC.

The rearrangement links TRBV24-1 to TRBJ2-1, with unresolved D. CDR1 and CDR2 (germline): KGHDR, SFDVKD. Trimming took 3 bases from V and 0 from J, leaving 8 bases between them. The CDR3 runs to 15 residues. For the CDR3, the DNA is TGTGCCACCAGTGATACTCAGAGCTCCTACAATGAGCAGTTCTTC. Translation: CATSDTQSSYNEQFF.

This clonotype has a handful of counts. The V call is TRBV12-3 or TRBV12-4, the J call TRBJ1-1; 11 bases are a match to TRBD1. The ends lost 6 bases at V and 4 bases at J; junction bases unmatched: 4. This CDR3 spans 14 amino acids. This CDR3 reads CASRKDRGLTEAFF. As DNA, the CDR3 is TGTGCCAGCAGAAAGGACAGGGGGCTCACTGAAGCTTTCTTT.

This clonotype was picked up a small number of times. The J gene is TRBJ2-7, the V gene TRBV7-8; TRBD1 matches at 9 bases. Germline V gene data show CDR1 as SGHVS and CDR2 as FQNEAQ. V dropped 2 bases and J dropped 5; count of bases not matched to a gene: 7. This CDR3 region has 15 residues. The CDR3 nucleotides are TGTGCCAGCAGCTTATCGACAGGGGGAGCGGACGAGCAGTACTTC. This gives the protein CASSLSTGGADEQYF.

The chain couples TRBV6-6 to TRBJ1-5, with 9 bases fitting TRBD1. The CDR3 sequence is 15 residues long. Germline lookup yields CDR1 MNHNY and CDR2 SVGAGI (reference sequence). Germline trimming cut 10 bases from V and 4 bases from J; bases unmatched to any gene: 11. The CDR3 sequence: CATQRGTGINQPQHF. CDR3 nucleotide sequence: TGTGCCACCCAACGGGGGACAGGGATAAATCAGCCCCAGCATTTT.

This clonotype was seen a few times. CDR3 sequence reads: CASSSTGGTTDTQYF. Written as DNA, the CDR3 is TGTGCCAGCAGCTCCACAGGGGGAACCACAGATACGCAGTATTTT. The chain combines TRBV7-6 with TRBJ2-3, with 8 positions matching TRBD1. Germline CDR1 SGHVS, CDR2 FNYEAQ. The CDR3 has 15 residues. Trimming at V came to 4 bases and at J to 2 bases, leaving 5 bases not matched to a gene.

This clonotype came up a few times. This sequence joins TRBV7-3 and TRBJ2-1, with D hard to call. Germline V lookup: CDR1 SGHTA, CDR2 FQGTGA. The CDR3 is 13 residues long. Trimming shortened V by 2 bases and J by 7 bases, and 9 bases separated the two germline ends. The CDR3 here is CASSLAPENEQFF. For the CDR3, the DNA is TGTGCCAGCAGCTTAGCCCCGGAAAATGAGCAGTTCTTC. Variable domain in full (rest from reference TRBV7-3 and TRBJ2-1): GAGVSQTPSNKVTEKGKYVELRCDPISGHTALYWYRQSLGQGPEFLIYFQGTGAADDSGLPNDRFFAVRPEGSVSTLKIQRTERGDSAVYLCASSLAPENEQFFGPGTRLTVL.

The chain employs TRBV6-6 and TRBJ2-2; D call uncertain. This CDR3 has 14 amino acids. In germline, CDR1 is MNHNY, CDR2 SVGAGI (reference sequence). Trimming took off 1 base at V and 1 base at J, with 4 bases between the two ends. CDR3 loop: CASSYFVNTGELFF. The CDR3 DNA reads as TGTGCCAGCAGTTACTTCGTGAACACCGGGGAGCTGTTTTTT.

This chain uses TRBV20-1 with TRBJ2-2; D is unresolved. The length of the CDR3 is 14 residues. Germline CDR1 and CDR2: DFQATT and SNEGSKA (reference sequence). With 3 bases removed from V and 2 bases from J, the gap between germline ends came to 10 bases. CDR3 amino acids: CSARRLDNTGELFF. The CDR3 DNA follows: TGCAGTGCTAGGAGGCTAGATAACACCGGGGAGCTGTTTTTT.

This clonotype was detected only a few times. The chain uses TRBV7-6 and TRBJ2-7; TRBD1 matches 7 bases. This CDR3 contains 13 residues. The V segment lost 5 bases and the J segment 5 bases; nucleotides outside the gene matches: 6. CDR1 SGHVS and CDR2 FNYEAQ come from the germline V gene. The CDR3: CASSLTGSHEQYF. The CDR3 DNA follows: TGTGCCAGCAGCCTGACAGGGTCTCACGAGCAGTACTTC. The full variable domain, its missing parts supplied by reference TRBV7-6 and TRBJ2-7, is GAGVSQSPRYKVTKRGQDVALRCDPISGHVSLYWYRQALGQGPEFLTYFNYEAQQDKSGLPNDRFSAERPEGSISTLTIQRTEQRDSAMYRCASSLTGSHEQYFGPGTRLTVT.

In this sample, this clonotype turned up once. V gene TRBV6-2 or TRBV6-3 combines with J gene TRBJ1-3; D gene uncertain. V was cut by 3 bases and J by 0 bases, with 15 bases left in between. The CDR3 consists of 17 residues. Per germline, CDR1 MNHEY and CDR2 SVGEGT. CDR3 amino acids: CASSYRWRTDSGNTIYF. The CDR3 DNA reads as TGTGCCAGCAGTTATCGGTGGAGGACTGACTCTGGAAACACCATATATTTT.

The rearrangement links TRBV30 to TRBJ2-1, with D possibly called TRBD1 or TRBD2 (5 bases each). CDR3 size: 16 residues. Germline CDR1 reads GTSNPN; CDR2 reads SVGIG (reference sequence). V was pared by 4 bases and J by 1 base, with 17 bases between. CDR3: CAWTERGAVSYNEQFF. The CDR3 DNA follows: TGTGCCTGGACCGAGAGAGGGGCAGTTTCCTACAATGAGCAGTTCTTC.

In this sample, this clonotype turned up many times. This chain joins TRBV7-7 and TRBJ2-7, with D perhaps TRBD1 (5 bases). Germline V gene lookup returns CDR1 SSHAT and CDR2 FNYEAQ (reference sequence). The CDR3 sequence is 15 residues long. The V gene lost 5 bases and the J gene lost 3 bases, with 17 bases spanning the gap. For the CDR3, the DNA is TGTGCCAGCAGCCTCGGAACAGGCCTATACTACGAGCAGTACTTC. Amino acids: CASSLGTGLYYEQYF.